Presented here are 12 T cell receptor beta chains from one specimen sequenced in a study of neurological immune-mediated disorders. One entry per CDR3 protein results from TCRdb running MiXCR on the 5' RACE reads. The table records over 90,000 distinct CDR3 sequences, approximately 11% of them present only once. Time point noted: longitudinal time-point 3. Sequenced input: PBMCs. These receptors all stem from a female donor with HTLV-1-associated myelopathy (HAM/TSP).

This clonotype was detected ten times or more. Here the CDR3 DNA reads TGTGCCAGCAGCCAAAGACTCACCAGCGGAGTCCAAGAGACCCAGTACTTC. Its protein product is CASSQRLTSGVQETQYF. The rearrangement uses TRBV7-2 and TRBJ2-5; D is perhaps TRBD2 (5 bases). The CDR3 loop spans 17 amino acids. Trimming removed 5 bases from V and 1 base from J, with 20 bases in between. Germline V gene sequence: CDR1 SGHTA, CDR2 FQGNSA.

This clonotype was seen ten or more times. The chain links TRBV20-1 to TRBJ2-7; D perhaps matches TRBD2 (5 bases). Per the germline V gene, CDR1 is DFQATT and CDR2 is SNEGSKA (reference sequence). Trimming took 1 base from V and 7 from J, leaving 20 bases between them. The CDR3 covers 15 residues. The DNA for the CDR3 is TGCAGTGCTAGAGTCGGAGCCCGGGGTCTAGAAGAGCAGTACTTC. Its translation is CSARVGARGLEEQYF.

In this sample, this clonotype turned up many times. The rearrangement uses TRBV6-5 and TRBJ1-6; a weak D match, TRBD1 (6 bases). Germline CDR1 reads MNHEY; CDR2 reads SVGAGI. Trimming removed 0 bases at V and 6 bases at J, with 12 bases between. The CDR3 covers 16 residues. The CDR3 DNA follows: TGTGCCAGCAGTTACTCTATCTGGGGGCGTAATTCACCCCTCCACTTT. Translated, it gives CASSYSIWGRNSPLHF.

The chain has TRBV12-3 or TRBV12-4 and TRBJ2-7, with D possibly TRBD2 on 6 matching bases. The V gene lost 5 bases and the J gene lost 7 bases, with 18 bases spanning the gap. The CDR3 runs to 14 residues. The CDR3, as DNA: TGTGCCAGCAGTCCCCTGCGGGGTCTGTGGGAGCAGTACTTC. Translating it yields CASSPLRGLWEQYF.

This clonotype was seen a few times. The chain is built from TRBV20-1 and TRBJ2-5, with D perhaps matching TRBD1 or TRBD2 (6 bases each). The CDR3 runs 18 residues. Germline V gene sequence: CDR1 DFQATT, CDR2 SNEGSKA (reference sequence). The germline V and J ends were trimmed by 5 bases and 2 bases, with 27 bases remaining between them. The CDR3: CSAPRGAITPRIQETQYF. The DNA of the CDR3 is TGCAGTGCTCCTAGGGGGGCGATTACCCCACGAATTCAAGAGACCCAGTACTTC.

At least ten counts were recorded for this clonotype. The chain links TRBV5-1 to TRBJ1-1, with D perhaps matching TRBD1 (5 bases). Trimming took 2 bases from V and 1 from J, leaving 9 bases between them. CDR3 size: 14 residues. Looked up from germline, CDR1 is SGHRS and CDR2 is YFSETQ. The CDR3 here is CASSFGGSNTEAFF. Here the CDR3 DNA reads TGCGCCAGCAGCTTCGGGGGATCGAACACTGAAGCTTTCTTT.

This clonotype came up many times. CDR3 region: CASSLDTSEQYF. The CDR3, as DNA: TGTGCCAGCAGCTTAGACACATCTGAGCAGTACTTC. This rearrangement joins TRBV5-5 to TRBJ2-7; D uncertain. Looked up from germline, CDR1 is SGHKS and CDR2 is YYEKEE (reference sequence). The CDR3 is made up of 12 amino acids. V was pared by 2 bases and J by 7 bases, with 10 bases between.

This clonotype was observed at least ten times. The chain has TRBV5-1 and TRBJ2-5; the D call may be TRBD1 or TRBD2 (6 bases each). Germline values: CDR1 SGHRS, CDR2 YFSETQ. This CDR3 is built from 18 residues. With 1 base removed from V and 3 bases from J, the gap between germline ends came to 22 bases. The CDR3 DNA reads as TGCGCCAGCAGCTTGTGGGACTCCTCAACACAGGGCGAAGAGACCCAGTACTTC. As protein: CASSLWDSSTQGEETQYF.

This clonotype showed up many times. This chain uses TRBV12-3 or TRBV12-4 with TRBJ2-7; 10 bases align to TRBD1. The CDR3 covers 15 residues. After removal of 6 bases from V and 2 bases from J, the junction contained 7 bases not matched to a gene. CDR3: CASSRTGTGAYEQYF. The DNA for the CDR3 is TGTGCCAGCAGCCGAACGGGGACAGGGGCCTACGAGCAGTACTTC.

This clonotype was observed a handful of times. J is TRBJ2-1 and V is TRBV5-1; D is possibly TRBD2 (6 bases). Trimming shortened V by 2 bases and J by 0 bases, and 9 bases separated the two germline ends. Germline CDR1 reads SGHRS; CDR2 reads YFSETQ. The CDR3 length is 15 residues. CDR3 sequence reads: CASSFAGSSYNEQFF. In DNA, the CDR3 is TGCGCCAGCAGCTTTGCGGGGAGCTCCTACAATGAGCAGTTCTTC.

This clonotype has ten or more counts. The V and J genes are TRBV6-5 and TRBJ2-4; 7 bases fit TRBD1. CDR1 MNHEY and CDR2 SVGAGI come from the germline V gene. V dropped 1 base and J dropped 0; count of bases not matched to a gene: 3. The length of the CDR3 is 16 residues. CDR3 DNA sequence: TGTGCCAGCAGTTACTTAGGACAGGCAGCCAAAAACATTCAGTACTTC. Translation: CASSYLGQAAKNIQYF.

This clonotype was detected ten times or more. The V and J genes are TRBV7-9 and TRBJ1-1; TRBD1 aligns across 7 bases. The CDR3 contains 14 residues. Trimming cost V 6 bases and J 0 bases; bases outside gene matches: 4. Looked up from germline, CDR1 is SEHNR and CDR2 is FQNEAQ (reference sequence). The CDR3 sequence is CASRGQFMNTEAFF. CDR3 sequence (DNA): TGTGCCAGCAGGGGACAGTTCATGAACACTGAAGCTTTCTTT.